A single sample gave rise to the 7 T cell receptor beta chains below, sequenced in a study of PD-L1 blockade in urothelial cancer. Time point of the sample: pretreatment peripheral blood. Profiled with immunoSEQ multiplex PCR; TCRdb holds only in-frame clones, not every one. The sample holds 70,000 to 85,000 clones, roughly 90% seen once. The starting material was PBMCs, obtained around atezolizumab (anti-PD-L1) treatment. The receptor set was obtained from a man between 65 and 79 years old with urothelial cancer.

The rearrangement uses TRBV7-2 and TRBJ2-7, with D perhaps TRBD2 (6 bases). With 2 bases removed from V and 7 bases from J, the gap between germline ends came to 18 bases. The germline CDR1 and CDR2 sequences are SGHTA and FQGNSA. This CDR3 is built from 15 residues. The CDR3 DNA reads TGTGCCAGCAGCTTATATCCCCGAGTTGCGGGAGAGCAGTACTTC. Amino acids: CASSLYPRVAGEQYF.

The chain joins TRBV28 to TRBJ1-3; 7 bases align to TRBD1. Germline assignment: CDR1 MDHEN and CDR2 SYDVKM. The CDR3 loop spans 14 amino acids. With 7 bases clipped from V and 0 bases from J, the junction kept 3 bases outside the gene matches. This chain's CDR3 is CASTQGDSGNTIYF. CDR3 in DNA: TGTGCCAGCACCCAGGGGGACTCTGGAAACACCATATATTTT.

This chain joins TRBV5-1 and TRBJ2-5; 7 bases map to TRBD2. The J segment lost 5 bases and the V segment lost 0 bases, leaving 4 bases of the junction unmatched. The CDR3 totals 14 residues. Germline V gene data show CDR1 as SGHRS and CDR2 as YFSETQ. CDR3 region: CASSLGQGGETQYF. DNA of the CDR3: TGCGCCAGCAGCTTGGGCCAGGGAGGGGAGACCCAGTACTTC.

The rearrangement links TRBV5-1 to TRBJ2-7, with 10 bases identical to TRBD1. With V trimmed by 4 bases and J by 2 bases, 6 bases remained unmatched. Germline CDR1 SGHRS, CDR2 YFSETQ. CDR3 length: 15 residues. The CDR3 region has the DNA TGCGCCAGCAGCGCGACAGGGGGCGCGACCTACGAGCAGTACTTC. Encoded protein: CASSATGGATYEQYF.

CDR3 nucleotide sequence: TGTGCCAGCAGCAGAGTTCGTGGGACAGGGGGAAATCAGCCCCAGCATTTT. It yields the protein CASSRVRGTGGNQPQHF. The rearrangement links TRBV28 to TRBJ1-5, with TRBD1 matching 11 bases. Germline assignment: CDR1 MDHEN and CDR2 SYDVKM. The CDR3 runs to 17 residues. The ends lost 6 bases at V and 4 bases at J; junction bases unmatched: 11.

The chain uses TRBV5-4 and TRBJ2-7; no definite D call. CDR3 length: 12 amino acids. V was trimmed by 2 bases and J by 3 bases, leaving 6 bases between them. CDR1 SGHNT and CDR2 YYREEE come from the germline V gene (reference sequence). CDR3 in amino acids: CASSFPGYEQYF. The DNA of the CDR3 is TGTGCCAGCAGCTTCCCAGGCTACGAGCAGTACTTC.

The chain couples TRBV7-7 to TRBJ2-5; TRBD1 matches 8 bases. Trimming cost V 2 bases and J 0 bases; bases outside gene matches: 11. In germline, CDR1 is SSHAT, CDR2 FNYEAQ (reference sequence). The CDR3 length is 18 residues. CDR3 protein: CASSLKAGGPENQETQYF. The CDR3, as DNA: TGTGCCAGCAGCTTAAAAGCAGGGGGCCCGGAGAACCAAGAGACCCAGTACTTC.